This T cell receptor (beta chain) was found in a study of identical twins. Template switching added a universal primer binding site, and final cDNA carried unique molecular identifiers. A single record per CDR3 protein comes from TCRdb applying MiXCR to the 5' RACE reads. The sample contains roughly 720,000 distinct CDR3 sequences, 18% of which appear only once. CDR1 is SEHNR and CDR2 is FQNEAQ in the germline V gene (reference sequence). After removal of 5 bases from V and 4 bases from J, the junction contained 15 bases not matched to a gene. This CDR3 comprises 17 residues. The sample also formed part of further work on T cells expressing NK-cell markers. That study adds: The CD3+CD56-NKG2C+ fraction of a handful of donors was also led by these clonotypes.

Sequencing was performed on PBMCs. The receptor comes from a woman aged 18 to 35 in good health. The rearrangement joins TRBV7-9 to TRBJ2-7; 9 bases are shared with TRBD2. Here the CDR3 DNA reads TGTGCCAGCAGCCATACCGCTGCGGGAGGGCCTGGGTACGAGCAGTACTTC. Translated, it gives CASSHTAAGGPGYEQYF.